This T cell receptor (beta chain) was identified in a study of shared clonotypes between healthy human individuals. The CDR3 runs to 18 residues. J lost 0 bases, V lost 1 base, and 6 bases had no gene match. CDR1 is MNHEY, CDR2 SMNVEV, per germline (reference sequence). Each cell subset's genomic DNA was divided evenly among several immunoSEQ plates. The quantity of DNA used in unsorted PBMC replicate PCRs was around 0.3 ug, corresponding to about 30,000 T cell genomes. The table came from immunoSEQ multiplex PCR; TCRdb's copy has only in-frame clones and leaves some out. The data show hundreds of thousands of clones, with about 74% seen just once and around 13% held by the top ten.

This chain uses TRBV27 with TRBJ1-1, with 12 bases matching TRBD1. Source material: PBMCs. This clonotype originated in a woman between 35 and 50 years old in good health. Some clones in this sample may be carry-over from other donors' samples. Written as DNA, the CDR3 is TGTGCCAGCAGTTTATTGGGGGACAGGGGGCGAATGAACACTGAAGCTTTCTTT. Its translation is CASSLLGDRGRMNTEAFF.